What follows describes a single T cell receptor (beta chain). What antigen it recognizes has not been identified. Per-base quality was not reported, and no clone a single base away is much larger than it. In the prospective study, participants were about 18 to 100 years old, resided in about two dozen geographic areas of the United States, and were enrolled through a virtual design. Cohort assignment in the prospective study relied on participant-reported clinical history from a screening survey and a study questionnaire. Recovered participants in ImmuneRACE Cohort 3 were defined by two consecutive negative NP/OP PCR tests, clearance by a healthcare professional, or resolution of symptoms. Mobile phlebotomists in the prospective study collected whole blood, serum and a nasopharyngeal or oropharyngeal swab from every participant. Prospective study participants could optionally give additional blood draws and questionnaires over an approximately 2-month period. Before DNA extraction, blood samples from the prospective study were shipped at room temperature or frozen.

The source of the sample is a study of blood T cell repertoires in COVID-19 (dated by TCRdb to between 2020 and 2021). Regarding the research as a whole: Samples covering the acute and convalescent phases of COVID-19 were provided by collaborators in the United States, Italy and Spain. A de-identified subject ID, COVID-19 status, age in years and sex were almost always included in the sample metadata. HLA class I and class II types, where available, came from metadata supplied by the sample provider rather than from assay-based typing. The material from the prospective study consisted of cDNA or gDNA derived from T cells, B-cell-depleted T cells, or PBMCs. Samples were obtained from the ongoing ImmuneRACE study (first 160 participants) and from 1,200 or so subjects provided by 6 global collaborators. The dataset comprised deeply sampled blood TCRbeta repertoires from subjects exposed to, actively infected with, or recovered from COVID-19. A freely available public database, intended as a resource for researchers studying the immune response to SARS-CoV-2, is where the repertoires were released.

The immunoSEQ Assay, a bias-controlled multiplex PCR, was used to amplify TCRbeta CDR3 regions from genomic DNA. In the authors' own workflow: The number of nucleated cells in each sample was estimated from the amplification of reference gene primers within the assay. Sequence reads were collapsed and filtered to measure the absolute abundance of every unique TCRbeta CDR3 rearrangement. For each sample, productive Simpson clonality was calculated as the square root of Simpson's diversity index over productive rearrangements. In its TCRdb copy, this immuneACCESS table keeps in-frame sequences only and misses some clones. Where compared with another copy, unresolved V genes explain less than half of these, and the others have no known cause. The V and J calls and clone size are taken from that table; D and trimming were inferred from the DNA. The sample table records 240,000 or so clones; 80% to 90% of these occur just once. The ten biggest clones cover under 10% of the sample.

Per the germline V gene, KGHSH is the CDR1 and LQKENI is the CDR2. V sheds 2 bases and J sheds 1 base, leaving 6 bases between their ends. The CDR3 numbers 14 residues from cysteine through phenylalanine. The read is trimmed to its CDR3 DNA, 42 bases read in frame from base 1. What the study reported, not specific to this receptor: Clinical and demographic metadata were provided uncurated, with the amount varying by source and participant.

Rearrangement joined TRBV18 to TRBJ1-5, and TRBD1 may be the D gene, going by 6 matching bases. The sequence was collected from a man aged 35-49 years who had recovered from COVID-19. Source material: PBMCs or T cells enriched from blood (not recorded which). The base sequence is TGTGCCAGCTCACCAGGGGGCAGCAATCAGCCCCAGCATTTT. It codes for CASSPGGSNQPQHF.